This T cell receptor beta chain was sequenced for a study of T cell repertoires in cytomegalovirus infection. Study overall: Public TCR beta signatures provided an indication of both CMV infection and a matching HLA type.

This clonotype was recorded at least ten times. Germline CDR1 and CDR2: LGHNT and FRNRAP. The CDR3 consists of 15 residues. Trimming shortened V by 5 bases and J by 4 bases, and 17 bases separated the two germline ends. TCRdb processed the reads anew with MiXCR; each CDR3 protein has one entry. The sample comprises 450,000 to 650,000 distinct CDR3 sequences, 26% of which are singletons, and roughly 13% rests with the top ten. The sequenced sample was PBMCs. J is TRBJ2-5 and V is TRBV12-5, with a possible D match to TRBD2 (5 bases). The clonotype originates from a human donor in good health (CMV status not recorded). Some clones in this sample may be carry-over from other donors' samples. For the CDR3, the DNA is TGTGCTAGTGGTCCGGGTCGAGGGCTAGCAGAGACCCAGTACTTC. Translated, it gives CASGPGRGLAETQYF.